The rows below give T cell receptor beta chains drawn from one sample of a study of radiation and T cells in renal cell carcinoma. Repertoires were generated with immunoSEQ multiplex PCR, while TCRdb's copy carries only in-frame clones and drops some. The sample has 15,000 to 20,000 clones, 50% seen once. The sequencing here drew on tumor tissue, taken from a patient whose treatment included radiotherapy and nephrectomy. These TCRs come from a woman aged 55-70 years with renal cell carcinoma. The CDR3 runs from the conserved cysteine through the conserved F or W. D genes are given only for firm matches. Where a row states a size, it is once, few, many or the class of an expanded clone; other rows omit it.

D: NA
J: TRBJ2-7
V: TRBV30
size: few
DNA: TGTGCCTCCCAGCCTATTTCTGGGGAGCAGTACTTC
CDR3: CASQPISGEQYF

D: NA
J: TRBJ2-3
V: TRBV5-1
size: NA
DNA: TGCGCCAGCAGCTTGGACGTTTCCACAGATACGCAGTATTTT
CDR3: CASSLDVSTDTQYF

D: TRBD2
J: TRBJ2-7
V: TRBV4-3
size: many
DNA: TGCGCCAGCAGCCAAGGACTAGCGGGAGGCTTGGGCGAGCAGTACTTC
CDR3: CASSQGLAGGLGEQYF

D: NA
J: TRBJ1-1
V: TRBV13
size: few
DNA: TGTGCCAGCAGCCCCGGACTTATGAACACTGAAGCTTTCTTT
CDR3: CASSPGLMNTEAFF

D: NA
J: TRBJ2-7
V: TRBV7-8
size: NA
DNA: TGTGCCAGCAGCTTAGCGTCGAGACAGGTGAGGGGCGAGCAGTACTTC
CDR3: CASSLASRQVRGEQYF

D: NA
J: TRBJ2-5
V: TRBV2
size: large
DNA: TGTGCCAGCACCCCGGGTCAGCGGGAGACCCAGTACTTC
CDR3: CASTPGQRETQYF

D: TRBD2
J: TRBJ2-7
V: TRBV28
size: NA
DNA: TGTGCCAGCAGTTCACCAGCGGGGAGCTCCTACGAGCAGTACTTC
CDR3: CASSSPAGSSYEQYF

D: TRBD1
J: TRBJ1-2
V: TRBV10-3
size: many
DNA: TGTGCCATCAGTGAAACAGGGGGCGCGAGTGGCTACACCTTC
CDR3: CAISETGGASGYTF

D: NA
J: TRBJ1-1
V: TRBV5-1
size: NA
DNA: TGCGCCAGCAGTTACGGGCCTGAAGCTTTCTTT
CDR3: CASSYGPEAFF

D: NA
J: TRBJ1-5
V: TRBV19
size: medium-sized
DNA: TGTGCCAGTAGTATCGGGGTCGAGGAGGAGAGGTATAGCAATCAGCCCCAGCATTTT
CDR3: CASSIGVEEERYSNQPQHF

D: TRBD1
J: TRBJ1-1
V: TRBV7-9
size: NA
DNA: TGTGCCAGCAGCTTAGGGACAGGTCAGAACACTGAAGCTTTCTTT
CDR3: CASSLGTGQNTEAFF

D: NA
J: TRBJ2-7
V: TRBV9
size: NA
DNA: TGTGCCAGCAGCTTAGCGAACTCGTACGAGCAGTACTTC
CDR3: CASSLANSYEQYF

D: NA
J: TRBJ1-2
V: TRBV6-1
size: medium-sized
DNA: TGTGCCAGCAGTGATGGACGTCTTCGCGGCTACACCTTC
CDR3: CASSDGRLRGYTF

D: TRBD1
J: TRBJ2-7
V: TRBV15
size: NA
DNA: TGTGCCACCAGCAGGGACAGGGGTATCAACGAGCAGTACTTC
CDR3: CATSRDRGINEQYF

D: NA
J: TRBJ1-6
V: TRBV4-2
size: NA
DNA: TGTGCCAGCAGCCAAGATGACAGGTCTAATTCACCCCTCCACTTT
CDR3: CASSQDDRSNSPLHF

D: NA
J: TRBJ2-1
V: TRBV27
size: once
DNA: TGTGCCAGCAGGCGGCCCGGGCGGAGGGACTTCAATGAGCAGTTCTTC
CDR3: CASRRPGRRDFNEQFF

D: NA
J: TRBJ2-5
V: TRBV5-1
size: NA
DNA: TGCGCCAGCAGCGTTGGCGGATTCACATCGCAAGAGACCCAGTACTTC
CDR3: CASSVGGFTSQETQYF

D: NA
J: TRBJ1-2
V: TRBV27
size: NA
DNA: TGTGCCAGCAGTCCCACCCCCGTCCGGGGCTCCTATGGCTACACCTTC
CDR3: CASSPTPVRGSYGYTF

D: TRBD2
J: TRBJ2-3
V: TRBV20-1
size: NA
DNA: TGCAGTGCTAGAATCGGGGGGACGCAGTATTTT
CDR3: CSARIGGTQYF

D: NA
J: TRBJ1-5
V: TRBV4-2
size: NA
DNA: TGTGCCAGCAGCCAAGATGTCAGGAATCAGCCCCAGCATTTT
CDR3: CASSQDVRNQPQHF

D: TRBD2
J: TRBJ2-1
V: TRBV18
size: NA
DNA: TGTGCCAGCTCGTCAACTAGCGATGAGCAGTTCTTC
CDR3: CASSSTSDEQFF

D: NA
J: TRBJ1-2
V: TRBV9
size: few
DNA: TGTGCCAGCAGCGTAGTTGGGCGTACGGAGGCTGGCTACACCTTC
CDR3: CASSVVGRTEAGYTF